This T cell receptor beta chain was captured in a study of early T cells in non-severe SARS-CoV-2 infection. Study details: Sequencing of bulk RNA from unsorted whole blood was done, without chain pairing. Study outcomes and limitations: Sequences matched to VDJdb favored anti-spike CD8 responses, while private and CD4 specificities were missed.

This clonotype was seen more than once but under ten times. The target antigen is unknown. V lost 4 bases, J lost 4 bases, and 8 bases lay in between. Germline V gene data show CDR1 as SQVTM and CDR2 as ANQGSEA. The CDR3 consists of 11 residues. Individual cDNA molecules were tagged with unique molecular identifiers. TCRdb processed the 5' RACE reads anew with MiXCR; each CDR3 protein has one entry. The table has 88,000 or so distinct CDR3 sequences, under 15% seen once. The chain is built from TRBV29-1 and TRBJ2-7, with D unresolved. The receptor comes from an adult who was a healthcare worker with PCR-confirmed SARS-CoV-2 infection or an uninfected control (not recorded which). The sequencing input was whole blood. CDR3 coding DNA: TGCAGCGTTGTAGTCATTTACGAGCAGTACTTC. This codes for CSVVVIYEQYF.